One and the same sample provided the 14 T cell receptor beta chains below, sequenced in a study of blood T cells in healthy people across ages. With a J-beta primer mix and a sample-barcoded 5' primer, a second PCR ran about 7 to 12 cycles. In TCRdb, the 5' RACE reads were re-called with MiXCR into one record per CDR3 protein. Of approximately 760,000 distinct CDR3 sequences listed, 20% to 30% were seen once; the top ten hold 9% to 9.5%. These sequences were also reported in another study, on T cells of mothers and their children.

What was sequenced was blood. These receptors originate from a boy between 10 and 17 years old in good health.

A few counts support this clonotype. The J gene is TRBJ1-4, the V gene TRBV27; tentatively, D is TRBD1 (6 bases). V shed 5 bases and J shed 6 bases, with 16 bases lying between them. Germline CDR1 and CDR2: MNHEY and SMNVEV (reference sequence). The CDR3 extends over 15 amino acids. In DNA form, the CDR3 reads TGTGCCAGCAGTCCCACTCCGGACAGTGATGAAAAACTGTTTTTT. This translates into CASSPTPDSDEKLFF.

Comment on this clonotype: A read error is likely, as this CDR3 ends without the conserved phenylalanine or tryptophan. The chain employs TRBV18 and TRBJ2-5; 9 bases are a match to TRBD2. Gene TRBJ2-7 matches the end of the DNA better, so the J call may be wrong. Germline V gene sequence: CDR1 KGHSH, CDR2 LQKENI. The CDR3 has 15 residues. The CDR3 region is CASSPSAGGPFEQYL. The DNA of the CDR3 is TGTGCCAGCTCACCATCGGCGGGAGGGCCGTTCGAGCAGTACCTC.

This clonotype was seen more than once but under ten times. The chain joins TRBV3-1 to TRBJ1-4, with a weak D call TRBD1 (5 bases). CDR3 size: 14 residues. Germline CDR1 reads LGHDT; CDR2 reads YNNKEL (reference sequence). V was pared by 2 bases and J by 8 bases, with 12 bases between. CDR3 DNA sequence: TGTGCCAGCAGCCAAAGCGGGGCTGGGGAAAAACTGTTTTTT. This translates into CASSQSGAGEKLFF.

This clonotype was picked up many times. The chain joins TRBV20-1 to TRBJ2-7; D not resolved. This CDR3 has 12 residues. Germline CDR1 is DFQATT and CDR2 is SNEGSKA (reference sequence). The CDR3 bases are TGCAGCGCCCGGTGGGGCTCCTACGAGCAGTACTTC. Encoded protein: CSARWGSYEQYF.

The DNA of the CDR3 is TGTGCCAGCAGTTTAACCCGGACTAGCGCGGGCAACCAAGAGACCCAGTACTTC. This encodes CASSLTRTSAGNQETQYF. The chain links TRBV12-3 or TRBV12-4 to TRBJ2-5; 9 nucleotides align to TRBD2. The V gene end was trimmed by 2 bases and the J gene end by 0 bases; junction bases not matched to a gene: 10. The CDR3 covers 18 residues.

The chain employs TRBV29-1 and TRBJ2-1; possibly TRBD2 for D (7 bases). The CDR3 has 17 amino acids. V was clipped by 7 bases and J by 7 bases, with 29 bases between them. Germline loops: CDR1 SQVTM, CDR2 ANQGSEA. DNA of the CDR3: TGCAGCGAGAGGGTTAGGGGGGGGTCTCTCCAGGCAAATGAGCAGTTCTTC. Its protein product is CSERVRGGSLQANEQFF.

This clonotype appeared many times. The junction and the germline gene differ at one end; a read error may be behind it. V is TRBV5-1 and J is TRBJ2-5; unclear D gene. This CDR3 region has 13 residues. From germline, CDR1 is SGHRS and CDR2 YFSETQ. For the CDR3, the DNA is TGTGCCAGCAGCTTAGGTCCCCAAGAGACCCAGTACTTC. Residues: CASSLGPQETQYF.

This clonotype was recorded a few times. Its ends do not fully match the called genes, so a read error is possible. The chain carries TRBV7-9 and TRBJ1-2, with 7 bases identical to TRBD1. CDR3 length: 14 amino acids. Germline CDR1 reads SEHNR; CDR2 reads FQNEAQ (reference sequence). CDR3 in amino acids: CASSVALQGIVYTF. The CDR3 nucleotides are TGTGCCAGCAGCGTAGCCCTACAGGGGATTGTCTACACCTTC.

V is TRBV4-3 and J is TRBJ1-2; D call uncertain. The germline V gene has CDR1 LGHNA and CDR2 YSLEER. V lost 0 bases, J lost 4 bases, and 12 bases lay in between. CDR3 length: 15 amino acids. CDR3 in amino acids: CASSQERSGIYGYTF. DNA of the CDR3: TGCGCCAGCAGCCAAGAGAGGTCGGGGATCTATGGCTACACCTTC.

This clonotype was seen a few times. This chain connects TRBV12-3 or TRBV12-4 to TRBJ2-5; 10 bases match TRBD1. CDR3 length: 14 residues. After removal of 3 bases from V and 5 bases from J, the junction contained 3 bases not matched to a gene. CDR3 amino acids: CASSFDRGLETQYF. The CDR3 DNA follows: TGTGCCAGCAGTTTCGACAGGGGGCTGGAGACCCAGTACTTC.

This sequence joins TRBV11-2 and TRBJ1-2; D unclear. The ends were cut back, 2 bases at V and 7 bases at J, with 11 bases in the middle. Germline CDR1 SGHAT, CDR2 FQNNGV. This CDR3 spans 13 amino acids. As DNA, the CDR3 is TGTGCCAGCAGCTTACTAGCCGACTGTGGCTACACCTTC. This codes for CASSLLADCGYTF.

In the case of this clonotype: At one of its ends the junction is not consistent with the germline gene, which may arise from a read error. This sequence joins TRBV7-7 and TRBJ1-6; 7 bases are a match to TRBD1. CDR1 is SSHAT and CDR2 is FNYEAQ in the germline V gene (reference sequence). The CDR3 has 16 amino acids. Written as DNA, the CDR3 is TGTGCTAGCAGCTGTAATACCGACAGGGCTGGTTCACCCCTCCACTTT. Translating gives CASSCNTDRAGSPLHF.

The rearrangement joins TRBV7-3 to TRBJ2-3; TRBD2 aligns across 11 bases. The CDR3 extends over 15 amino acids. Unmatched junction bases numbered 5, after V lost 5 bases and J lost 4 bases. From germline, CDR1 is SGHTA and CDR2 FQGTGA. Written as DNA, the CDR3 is TGTGCCAGCAGCCCTGATAGCGGGGGGGCAGATACGCAGTATTTT. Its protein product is CASSPDSGGADTQYF.

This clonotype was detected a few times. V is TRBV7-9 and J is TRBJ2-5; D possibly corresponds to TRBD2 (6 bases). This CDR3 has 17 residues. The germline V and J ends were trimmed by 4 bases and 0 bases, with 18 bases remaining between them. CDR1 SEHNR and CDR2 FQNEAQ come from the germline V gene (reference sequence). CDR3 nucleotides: TGTGCCAGCAGCTCCCCTGCGGGGCACGGGTACCAAGAGACCCAGTACTTC. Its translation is CASSSPAGHGYQETQYF.